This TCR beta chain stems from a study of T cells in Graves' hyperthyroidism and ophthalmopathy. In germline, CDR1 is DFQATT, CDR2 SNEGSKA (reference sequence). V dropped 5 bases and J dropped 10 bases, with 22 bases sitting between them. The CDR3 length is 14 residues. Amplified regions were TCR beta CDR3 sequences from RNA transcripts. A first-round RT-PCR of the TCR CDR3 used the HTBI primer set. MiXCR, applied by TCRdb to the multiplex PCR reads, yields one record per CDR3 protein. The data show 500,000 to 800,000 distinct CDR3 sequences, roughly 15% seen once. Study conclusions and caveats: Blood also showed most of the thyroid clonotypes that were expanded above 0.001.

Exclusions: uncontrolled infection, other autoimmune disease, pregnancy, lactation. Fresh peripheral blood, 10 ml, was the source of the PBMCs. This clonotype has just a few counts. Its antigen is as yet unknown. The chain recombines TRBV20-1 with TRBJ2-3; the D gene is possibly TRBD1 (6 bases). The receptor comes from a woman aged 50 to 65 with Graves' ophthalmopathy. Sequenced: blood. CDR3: CSAPIRGTGGAQYF. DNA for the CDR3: TGCAGTGCTCCGATTAGGGGGACGGGTGGGGCGCAGTATTTT.